These 18 T cell receptor beta chains were sequenced from one sample in a study of blood T cell repertoires in COVID-19. Data came from immunoSEQ multiplex PCR; TCRdb stores just in-frame clones and leaves some out. The repertoire holds about 150,000 clones, roughly 80% seen once, with 0.5% to 0.65% in the top ten. Sequencing was performed on peripheral blood. Every receptor here comes from a man between 60 and 75 years old with acute or convalescent COVID-19.

V is TRBV11-1 and J is TRBJ2-7; TRBD1 is a possible D gene (6 bases). The CDR3 runs 14 residues. Germline CDR1 is SGHAT and CDR2 is FQDESV (reference sequence). The V and J ends lost 0 bases and 6 bases respectively, with 12 bases between them. The CDR3 protein is CASSLASQGSEQYF. As DNA, the CDR3 is TGTGCCAGCAGCTTAGCATCACAGGGAAGCGAGCAGTACTTC.

This clone has only a few counts. The chain is built from TRBV7-2 and TRBJ1-1; unclear D gene. This CDR3 contains 14 residues. Trimming removed 1 base at V and 5 bases at J, with 11 bases between. Germline V gives CDR1 SGHTA, CDR2 FQGNSA. The CDR3 loop is CASSLVRVSTEAFF. Written as DNA, the CDR3 is TGTGCCAGCAGCTTAGTTCGGGTATCGACTGAAGCTTTCTTT. The complete variable domain, with remaining parts taken from reference TRBV7-2 and TRBJ1-1, reads GAGVSQSPSNKVTEKGKDVELRCDPISGHTALYWYRQSLGQGLEFLIYFQGNSAPDKSGLPSDRFSAERTGGSVSTLTIQRTQQEDSAVYLCASSLVRVSTEAFFGQGTRLTVV.

This clone appeared a few times. The chain employs TRBV30 and TRBJ1-2; tentatively, D is TRBD1 (6 bases). CDR1 and CDR2 from the germline V gene are GTSNPN and SVGIG (reference sequence). The V end lost 4 bases, the J end lost 3 bases, and 12 bases lay between the germline ends. This CDR3 has 13 residues. This CDR3 is CAWTTGIYYGYTF. The CDR3 nucleotides read TGTGCCTGGACTACAGGGATTTACTATGGCTACACCTTC.

The chain combines TRBV3-1 (or the pseudogene TRBV3-2) with TRBJ1-6; D may be TRBD1 (6 bases). Germline-derived CDR1 and CDR2 are LGHDT and YNNKEL (reference sequence). The CDR3 has 14 amino acids. V dropped 2 bases and J dropped 9 bases, with 11 bases sitting between them. CDR3 nucleotide sequence: TGTGCCAGCAGCCAACGGGAGGGGGGTTCACCCCTCCACTTT. It codes for CASSQREGGSPLHF.

The chain is built from TRBV19 and TRBJ1-3; tentative D call: TRBD1 (6 bases). V lost 5 bases and J lost 0, with 14 bases in between. This CDR3 is built from 16 residues. Per germline, CDR1 LNHDA and CDR2 SQIVND (reference sequence). In DNA, the CDR3 is TGTGCCAGTAGTTCACTTACAGGGTACTCTGGAAACACCATATATTTT. Protein: CASSSLTGYSGNTIYF. The full variable domain, in which reference TRBV19 and TRBJ1-3 provide the parts outside the CDR3, is DGGITQSPKYLFRKEGQNVTLSCEQNLNHDAMYWYRQDPGQGLRLIYYSQIVNDFQKGDIAEGYSVSREKKESFPLTVTSAQKNPTAFYLCASSSLTGYSGNTIYFGEGSWLTVV.

J is TRBJ2-7 and V is TRBV7-2; 8 bases fit TRBD2. The CDR3 extends over 16 amino acids. After removal of 4 bases from V and 2 bases from J, the junction contained 10 bases not matched to a gene. Germline values: CDR1 SGHTA, CDR2 FQGNSA. As DNA, the CDR3 is TGTGCCAGCAGCTCCAACTCCGGGAGGGGCACCTACGAGCAGTACTTC. It specifies CASSSNSGRGTYEQYF.

The rearrangement links TRBV28 to TRBJ1-5, with TRBD1 identical over 10 bases. The V segment lost 4 bases and the J segment 2 bases; nucleotides outside the gene matches: 11. The CDR3 length is 18 residues. Germline V gene sequence: CDR1 MDHEN, CDR2 SYDVKM. This CDR3 is CASSSLGQGVVGNQPQHF. The CDR3 nucleotides are TGTGCCAGCAGTTCCCTCGGACAGGGGGTCGTTGGCAATCAGCCCCAGCATTTT.

This sequence joins TRBV7-9 and TRBJ2-5; possible D gene TRBD2, 6 bases. This CDR3 has 12 residues. Germline-derived CDR1 and CDR2 are SEHNR and FQNEAQ (reference sequence). V lost 5 bases, J lost 7 bases, and 11 bases lay in between. The CDR3 is CASSQAGRTQYF. DNA for the CDR3: TGTGCCAGCAGCCAGGCGGGGAGGACCCAGTACTTC.

This chain uses TRBV27 with TRBJ2-1; possibly TRBD2 for D (5 bases). The germline gives CDR1 MNHEY, CDR2 SMNVEV (reference sequence). CDR3 length equals 17 residues. Trimming pared 0 bases from V and 9 bases from J, leaving 21 bases between. Written as DNA, the CDR3 is TGTGCCAGCAGTTTATCCCTCACCCGAGGGCGGTTTCGTGAGCAGTTCTTC. Translating it yields CASSLSLTRGRFREQFF.

J is TRBJ2-4 and V is TRBV3-1 (or the pseudogene TRBV3-2); D gene uncertain. Looked up from germline, CDR1 is LGHDT and CDR2 is YNNKEL (reference sequence). The CDR3 length is 12 residues. Trimming stripped 2 bases from V and 7 bases from J, with 6 bases between. In nucleotides, the CDR3 is TGTGCCAGCAGCCAAAGCAGGAACATTCAGTACTTC. This codes for CASSQSRNIQYF.

The chain recombines TRBV7-2 with TRBJ2-1; D is uncertain. Trimming removed 2 bases at V and 6 bases at J, with 8 bases between. Germline CDR1 is SGHTA and CDR2 is FQGNSA. The CDR3 runs to 13 residues. CDR3: CASSLPSINEQFF. The CDR3 DNA is TGTGCCAGCAGCTTACCGTCTATCAATGAGCAGTTCTTC.

This clone appeared once. CDR3 sequence: CASTLTTGELFF. The CDR3 DNA sequence: TGTGCCAGTACTCTAACCACCGGGGAGCTGTTTTTT. The rearrangement uses TRBV19 and TRBJ2-2; D remains ambiguous. The CDR3 consists of 12 residues. CDR1 is LNHDA and CDR2 is SQIVND in the germline V gene (reference sequence). Trimming pared 7 bases from V and 4 bases from J, leaving 7 bases between.

The gene calls are TRBV7-2 and TRBJ2-3; D is unresolved. CDR3 length: 14 amino acids. Deletions cut 2 bases from V and 0 bases from J, with 6 bases between. Germline lookup yields CDR1 SGHTA and CDR2 FQGNSA. CDR3: CASSLLHSTDTQYF. The CDR3, as DNA: TGTGCCAGCAGCTTATTACACAGCACAGATACGCAGTATTTT.

This chain connects TRBV4-1 to TRBJ2-2; D may be TRBD1 (6 bases). The CDR3 consists of 17 residues. The germline V gene has CDR1 MGHRA and CDR2 YSYEKL. The V end was cut by 1 base, the J end by 2 bases, with 14 bases between. CDR3 DNA: TGCGCCAGCAGCCAAGGCGCGACAGGCTCCAACACCGGGGAGCTGTTTTTT. It codes for CASSQGATGSNTGELFF.

Only one count was recorded for this clone. The chain employs TRBV28 and TRBJ2-7; D not certain. Germline V gene data show CDR1 as MDHEN and CDR2 as SYDVKM. Trimming cost V 7 bases and J 0 bases, with 10 bases left between them. The CDR3 consists of 13 residues. Here the CDR3 reads CASKTARSYEQYF. In DNA form, the CDR3 reads TGTGCCAGCAAGACTGCACGCTCCTACGAGCAGTACTTC.

The chain links TRBV5-4 to TRBJ1-4; 9 bases map to TRBD1. The CDR3 covers 14 residues. Per germline, CDR1 SGHNT and CDR2 YYREEE (reference sequence). With V trimmed by 3 bases and J by 5 bases, 2 bases remained unmatched. This chain's CDR3 is CASSSGQGNEKLFF. The CDR3 bases are TGTGCCAGCAGCTCGGGACAGGGCAATGAAAAACTGTTTTTT.

This clone was picked up a small number of times. CDR3 DNA: TGCGCCAGCAGTGAGTCGAGGAGCGGGAGGGAAACAGATACGCAGTATTTT. It codes for CASSESRSGRETDTQYF. This sequence joins TRBV10-1 and TRBJ2-3; 10 nucleotides align to TRBD2. From germline, CDR1 is WNHNN and CDR2 SYGVQD (reference sequence). Losses at the gene ends were 0 bases for V and 3 bases for J; bases not matched to a gene: 6. This CDR3 comprises 17 residues.

The table lists this clone with a count of one. J is TRBJ1-1 and V is TRBV5-6, with D uncertain. CDR1 and CDR2 (germline): SGHDT, YYEEEE. Trimming took 0 bases from V and 2 from J, leaving 8 bases between them. This CDR3 spans 14 amino acids. CDR3 in DNA: TGTGCCAGCAGCTTGGGAGTCCCTAACACTGAAGCTTTCTTT. It encodes CASSLGVPNTEAFF.